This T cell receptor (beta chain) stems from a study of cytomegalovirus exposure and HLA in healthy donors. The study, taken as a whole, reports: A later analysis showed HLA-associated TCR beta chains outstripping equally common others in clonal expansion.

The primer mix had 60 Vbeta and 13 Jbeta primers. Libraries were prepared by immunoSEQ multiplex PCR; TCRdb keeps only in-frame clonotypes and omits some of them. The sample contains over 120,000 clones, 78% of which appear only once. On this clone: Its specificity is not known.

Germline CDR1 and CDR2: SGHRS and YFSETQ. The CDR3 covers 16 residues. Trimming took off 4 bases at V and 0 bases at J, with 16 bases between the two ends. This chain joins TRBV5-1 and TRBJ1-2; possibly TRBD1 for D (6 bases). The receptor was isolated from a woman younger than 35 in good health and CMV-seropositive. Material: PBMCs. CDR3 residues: CASSTGTGWTNYGYTF. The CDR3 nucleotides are TGCGCCAGCAGCACTGGAACAGGGTGGACTAACTATGGCTACACCTTC. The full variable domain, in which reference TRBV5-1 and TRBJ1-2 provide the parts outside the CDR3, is KAGVTQTPRYLIKTRGQQVTLSCSPISGHRSVSWYQQTPGQGLQFLFEYFSETQRNKGNFPGRFSGRQFSNSRSEMNVSTLELGDSALYLCASSTGTGWTNYGYTFGSGTRLTVV.